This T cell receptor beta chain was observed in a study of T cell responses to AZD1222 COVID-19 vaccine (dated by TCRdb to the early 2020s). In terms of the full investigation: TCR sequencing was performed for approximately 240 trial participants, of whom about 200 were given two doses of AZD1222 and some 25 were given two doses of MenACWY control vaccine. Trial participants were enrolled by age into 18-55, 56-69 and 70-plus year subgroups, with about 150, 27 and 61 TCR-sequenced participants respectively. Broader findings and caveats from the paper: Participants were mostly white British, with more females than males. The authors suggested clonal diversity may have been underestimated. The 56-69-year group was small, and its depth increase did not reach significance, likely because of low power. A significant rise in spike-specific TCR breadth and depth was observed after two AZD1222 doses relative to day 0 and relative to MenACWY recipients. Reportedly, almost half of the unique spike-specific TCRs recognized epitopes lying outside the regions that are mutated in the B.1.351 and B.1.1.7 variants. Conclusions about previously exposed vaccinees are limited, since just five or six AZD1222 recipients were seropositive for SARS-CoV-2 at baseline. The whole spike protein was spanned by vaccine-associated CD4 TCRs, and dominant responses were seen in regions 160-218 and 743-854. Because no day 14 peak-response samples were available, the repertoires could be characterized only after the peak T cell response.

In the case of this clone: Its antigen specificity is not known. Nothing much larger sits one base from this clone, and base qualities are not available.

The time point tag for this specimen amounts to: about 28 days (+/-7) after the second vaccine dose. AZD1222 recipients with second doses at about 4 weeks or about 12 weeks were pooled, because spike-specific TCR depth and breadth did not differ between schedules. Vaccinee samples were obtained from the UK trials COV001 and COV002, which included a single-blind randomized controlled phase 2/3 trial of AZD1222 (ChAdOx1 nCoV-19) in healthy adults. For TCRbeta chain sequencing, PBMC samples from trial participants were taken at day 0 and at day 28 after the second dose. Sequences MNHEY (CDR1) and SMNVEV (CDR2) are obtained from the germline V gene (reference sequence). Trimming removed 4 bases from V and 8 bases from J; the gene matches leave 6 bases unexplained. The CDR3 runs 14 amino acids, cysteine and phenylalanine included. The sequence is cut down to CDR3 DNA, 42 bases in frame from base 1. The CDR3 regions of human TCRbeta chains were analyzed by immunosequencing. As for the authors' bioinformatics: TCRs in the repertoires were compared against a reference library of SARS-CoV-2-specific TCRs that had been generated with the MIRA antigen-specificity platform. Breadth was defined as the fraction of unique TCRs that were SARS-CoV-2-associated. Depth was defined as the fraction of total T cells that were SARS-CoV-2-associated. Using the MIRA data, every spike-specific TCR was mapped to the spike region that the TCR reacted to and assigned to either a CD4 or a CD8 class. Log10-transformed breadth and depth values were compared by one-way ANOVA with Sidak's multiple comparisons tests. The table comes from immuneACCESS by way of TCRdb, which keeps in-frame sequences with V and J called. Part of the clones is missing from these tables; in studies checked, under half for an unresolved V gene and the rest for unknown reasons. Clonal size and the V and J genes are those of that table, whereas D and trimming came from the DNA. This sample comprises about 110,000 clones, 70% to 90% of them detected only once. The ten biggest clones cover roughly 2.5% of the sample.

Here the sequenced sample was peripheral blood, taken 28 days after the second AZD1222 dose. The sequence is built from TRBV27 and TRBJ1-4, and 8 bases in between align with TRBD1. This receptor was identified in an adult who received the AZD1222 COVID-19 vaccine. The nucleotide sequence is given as TGTGCCAGCAGTTCGGACAGGGTTTGGGAAAAACTGTTTTTT. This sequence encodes CASSSDRVWEKLFF. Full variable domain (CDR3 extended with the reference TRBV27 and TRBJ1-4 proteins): EAQVTQNPRYLITVTGKKLTVTCSQNMNHEYMSWYRQDPGLGLRQIYYSMNVEVTDKGDVPEGYKVSRKEKRNFPLILESPSPNQTSLYFCASSSDRVWEKLFFGSGTQLSVL.